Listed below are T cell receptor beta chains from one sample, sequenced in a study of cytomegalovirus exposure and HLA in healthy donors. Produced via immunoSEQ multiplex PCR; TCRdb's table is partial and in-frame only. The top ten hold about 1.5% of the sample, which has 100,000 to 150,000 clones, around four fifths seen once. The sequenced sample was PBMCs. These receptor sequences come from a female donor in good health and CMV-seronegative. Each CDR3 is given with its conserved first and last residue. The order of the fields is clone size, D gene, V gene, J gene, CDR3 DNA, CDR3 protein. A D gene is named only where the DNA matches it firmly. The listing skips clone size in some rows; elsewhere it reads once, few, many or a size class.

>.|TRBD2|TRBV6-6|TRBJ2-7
TGTGCCAGCAGTTTCCCGCGGGCGGGAGCATACGAGCAGTACTTC
CASSFPRAGAYEQYF
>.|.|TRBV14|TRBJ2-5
TGTGCCAGCAGCCAAGGGAGGTTCGAGACCCAGTACTTC
CASSQGRFETQYF
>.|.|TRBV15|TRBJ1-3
TGTGCCACCAGCAGAGATGCCCTTGGGGGGTCAGGCCGGGCTGGAAACACCATATATTTT
CATSRDALGGSGRAGNTIYF
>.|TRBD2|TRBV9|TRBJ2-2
TGTGCCAGCAGCGTAGGGAGCGGGAGGGCCCACGGGGAGCTGTTTTTT
CASSVGSGRAHGELFF
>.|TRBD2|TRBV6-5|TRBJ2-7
TGTGCCACACGATTTAGCGGGAGTGACGAGCAGTACTTC
CATRFSGSDEQYF
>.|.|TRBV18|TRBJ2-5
TGTGCCAGCTCCCCGAGGGCGGCGGGGACCCAGTACTTC
CASSPRAAGTQYF
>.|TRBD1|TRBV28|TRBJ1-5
TGTGCCAGCAGTCTGTACAGGGGTCGGCAGCCCCAGCATTTT
CASSLYRGRQPQHF
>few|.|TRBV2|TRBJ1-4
TGTGCCAGCAGTGACCACAGGTGGAATGAAAAACTGTTTTTT
CASSDHRWNEKLFF
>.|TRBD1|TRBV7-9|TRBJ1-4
TGTGCCAGCAGCTTGGCCGCAGGGGGCACTAATGAAAAACTGTTTTTT
CASSLAAGGTNEKLFF
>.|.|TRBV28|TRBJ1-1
TGTGCCAGCAGCCAACCCGCGGCAGCCATAGAAGCTTTCTTT
CASSQPAAAIEAFF
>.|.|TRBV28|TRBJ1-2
TGTGCTGGACAGACCTATGGCTACACCTTC
CAGQTYGYTF
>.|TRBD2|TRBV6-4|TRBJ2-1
TGTGCCAGCAGTGACGGGACTAGCGGCAATGAGCAGTTCTTC
CASSDGTSGNEQFF
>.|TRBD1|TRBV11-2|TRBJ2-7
TGTGCCAGCAGCTTATGGGGGGACAGGGGGTCCTACGAGCAGTACTTC
CASSLWGDRGSYEQYF
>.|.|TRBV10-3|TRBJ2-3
TGTGCCATCAGTGAGGACAGGGGAGGGCCAGATACGCAGTATTTT
CAISEDRGGPDTQYF
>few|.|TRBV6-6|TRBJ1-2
TGTGCCAGCAGTTACTTTGAAGGGGATGGCTACACCTTC
CASSYFEGDGYTF
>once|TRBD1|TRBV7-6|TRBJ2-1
TGTGCCAGCAGCTCGAGACAGGGTTGGTTCTTC
CASSSRQGWFF
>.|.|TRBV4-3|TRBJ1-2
TGCGCCAGCAGCCAAGACCACGGGGAGGGCAACTATGGCTACACCTTC
CASSQDHGEGNYGYTF
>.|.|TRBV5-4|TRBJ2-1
TGTGCCAGCAGAAGCGGAGGAGGGAGGCTTTACAATGAGCAGTTCTTC
CASRSGGGRLYNEQFF
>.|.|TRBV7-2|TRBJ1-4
TGTGCCAGCAGCGATTCAGGAGGTGGTGAAAAACTGTTTTTT
CASSDSGGGEKLFF
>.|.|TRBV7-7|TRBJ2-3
TGTGCTAGCAGCCCCCTGAATAGCGCCACAGATACGCAGTATTTT
CASSPLNSATDTQYF
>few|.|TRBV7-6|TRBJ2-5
TGTGCCAGCAGCTTAGCGGGGCAGCAAGAGACCCAGTACTTC
CASSLAGQQETQYF
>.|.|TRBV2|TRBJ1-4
TGTGCCAGCAGTGAAGCGCTTTCGCAGGGCGAAGAAAAACTGTTTTTT
CASSEALSQGEEKLFF
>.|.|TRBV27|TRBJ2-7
TGTGCCAGCAGTCTCTCAAGCCGTTACGAGCAGTACTTC
CASSLSSRYEQYF
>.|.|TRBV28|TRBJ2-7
TGTGCCAGCAGTTTAGGGCGCAGGGCGACCTACGAGCAGTACTTC
CASSLGRRATYEQYF
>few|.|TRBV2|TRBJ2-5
TGTGCCAGTCTCCGGGGGGCCCAAGAGACCCAGTACTTC
CASLRGAQETQYF
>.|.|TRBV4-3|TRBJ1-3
TGCGCCAGCAGCCAATCCCAAGGAGCCACGAGCTCTGGAAACACCATATATTTT
CASSQSQGATSSGNTIYF
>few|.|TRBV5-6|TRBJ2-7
TGTGCCAGCAGCTTGGTGGAGGGTGGGGAGCAGTACTTC
CASSLVEGGEQYF
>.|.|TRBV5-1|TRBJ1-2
TGCGCCAGCAGCAAGGACATAGACTATGGCTACACCTTC
CASSKDIDYGYTF
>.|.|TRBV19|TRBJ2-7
TGTGCCAGTAGTATCGGAGCGGGTTATTCCTACGAGCAGTACTTC
CASSIGAGYSYEQYF
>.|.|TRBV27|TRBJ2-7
TGTGCCAGCAGTGCCGACAGAACTGAGCAGTACTTC
CASSADRTEQYF
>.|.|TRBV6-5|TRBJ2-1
TGTGCCAGCAGTTATGGGCCTTACAATGAGCAGTTCTTC
CASSYGPYNEQFF
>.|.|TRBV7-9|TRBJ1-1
TGTGCCAGCAGCCGGGGTTCCACTGAAGCTTTCTTT
CASSRGSTEAFF
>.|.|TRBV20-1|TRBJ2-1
TGCAGTGCTTCAGACGGGACTTATAAGTTCTTC
CSASDGTYKFF
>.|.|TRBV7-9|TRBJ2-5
TGTGCCAGCAGCTTAGCGCTTTCGGCAGGGGACCAAGAGACCCAGTACTTC
CASSLALSAGDQETQYF
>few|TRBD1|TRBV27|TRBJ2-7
TGTGCCAGCAGTTTTGGTCAGGGGGCTGCCTACGAGCAGTACTTC
CASSFGQGAAYEQYF
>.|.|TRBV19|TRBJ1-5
TGTGCCAGTAAGAACGGCGACGGGGTGGACCAGCCCCAGCATTTT
CASKNGDGVDQPQHF
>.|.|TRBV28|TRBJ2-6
TGTGCCAGCAGTTCCCAAGACAGCTCTGGGGCCAACGTCCTGACTTTC
CASSSQDSSGANVLTF
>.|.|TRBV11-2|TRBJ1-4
TGTGCCAGCAGCTTAATGACGGGTAATGAAAAACTGTTTTTT
CASSLMTGNEKLFF
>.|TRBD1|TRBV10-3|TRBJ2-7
TGTGCCATCAGTGAGTCGAAGGGGGCCCTAACCTACGAGCAGTACTTC
CAISESKGALTYEQYF
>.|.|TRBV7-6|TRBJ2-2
TGTGCCAGCAGCCCCGTAACGAACACCGGGGAGCTGTTTTTT
CASSPVTNTGELFF
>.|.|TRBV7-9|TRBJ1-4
TGTGCCAGCAGCCCATGGGGATTGACAGGCCAGAGGGAAAAACTGTTTTTT
CASSPWGLTGQREKLFF
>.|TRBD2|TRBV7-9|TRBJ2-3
TGTGCCAGCAGCAGCAGACTAGCGGGAGGACAAGATACGCAGTATTTT
CASSSRLAGGQDTQYF
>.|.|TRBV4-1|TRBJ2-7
TGCGCCAGCAGCCAATATCTCGTGGTTAGCTCCTCCTACGAGCAGTACTTC
CASSQYLVVSSSYEQYF
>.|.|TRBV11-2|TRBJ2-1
TGTGCCAGCAGCCCCAGGAACTACAATGAGCAGTTCTTC
CASSPRNYNEQFF